This T cell receptor beta chain is drawn from a study of blood T cell repertoires in COVID-19. Overall study context: Samples of COVID-19 (acute and convalescent) were obtained from the United States, Italy and Spain. T cells, B-cell-depleted T cells, or PBMCs supplied cDNA or gDNA.

Methods used by the authors: Amplification from reference gene primers served as the basis for estimated nucleated cell counts. Profiled with immunoSEQ multiplex PCR; TCRdb holds only in-frame clones, not every one. That table is the source of V, J and clone size, and D and trimming were worked out from the DNA. This repertoire shows approximately 300,000 clones, about 83% found once; its top ten account for 1.5% to 2%. The CDR3 extends over 16 amino acids. Germline assignment: CDR1 MNHEY and CDR2 SVGAGI. V dropped 2 bases and J dropped 5; count of bases not matched to a gene: 9. The chain has TRBV6-5 and TRBJ2-3, with 8 bases fitting TRBD1. The source of this sequence is a woman aged 45-60 years with acute or convalescent COVID-19. Material: peripheral blood. CDR3 nucleotides: TGTGCCAGCAGTTACACAGGACAGGGAGTTGAAGATACGCAGTATTTT. It yields the protein CASSYTGQGVEDTQYF.